This TCR beta chain stems from a study of T cell changes during pregnancy in multiple sclerosis. The assay was immunoSEQ multiplex PCR, and TCRdb's table has in-frame clones only and misses some. Here the sample spans about 80,000 clones, more than 80% being singletons. The source was CD4+ T cells from peripheral blood mononuclear cells, collected before pregnancy. This sequence originates from a female donor with multiple sclerosis, enrolled in a pregnancy study.

This chain's CDR3 is CASREGGGIPNTEAFF. The CDR3 coding sequence is TGTGCCAGCAGGGAAGGAGGTGGCATTCCGAACACTGAAGCTTTCTTT. The chain recombines TRBV28 with TRBJ1-1, with D uncertain. The V gene lost 6 bases and the J gene lost 1 base, with 18 bases spanning the gap. The CDR3 is 16 residues long. CDR1 and CDR2 (germline): MDHEN, SYDVKM.